Below, one TCR beta chain is given with its context. The data stem from a study of control samples from healthy donors and cancer patients. The table came from immunoSEQ multiplex PCR; TCRdb's copy has only in-frame clones and leaves some out. The table has around 53,000 clones, roughly 85% seen once. CDR1 and CDR2 (germline): SGHTA, FQGNSA. This CDR3 comprises 19 residues. J lost 5 bases, V lost 0 bases, and 10 bases had no gene match. The chain recombines TRBV7-2 with TRBJ2-1, with 13 bases fitting TRBD2. The receptor was derived from a woman aged 50 to 60 with lung cancer. Sequenced: PBMCs. The CDR3 loop reads CASSLAIRTSGGHHNEQFF. The CDR3, as DNA: TGTGCCAGCAGCTTAGCGATCCGGACTAGCGGGGGCCATCACAATGAGCAGTTCTTC.